The 29 T cell receptor beta chains presented below share a single source sample, sequenced in a study of shared clonotypes between healthy human individuals. This table comes from immunoSEQ multiplex PCR, and its TCRdb copy is limited to in-frame clones, with some not included. In the table there are 2 million to 2.5 million clones, 95% of which are singletons. The sample was naive CD4+ T cells sorted from blood. Subset indicated: CD45RA+ positively selected. These receptors were obtained from a man younger than 30 in good health.

This clone occurred once. J is TRBJ2-7 and V is TRBV28; TRBD1 matches 10 bases. The CDR3 consists of 15 residues. The trim removed 5 bases at V and 2 bases at J, leaving 6 bases unmatched. Germline V CDR1 and CDR2: MDHEN, SYDVKM. In nucleotides, the CDR3 is TGTGCCAGCAGTGTCGGGACAGGGGCCCCCTACGAGCAGTACTTC. Translated: CASSVGTGAPYEQYF.

On this clone itself: The junction does not match germline at one end; this may be a read error. The chain employs TRBV5-1 and TRBJ2-7; maybe TRBD1 (6 bases). The CDR3 totals 14 residues. Looked up from germline, CDR1 is SGHRS and CDR2 is YFSETQ. This chain's CDR3 is CASSLEQGSYGQYF. The CDR3 nucleotides are TGCGCCAGCAGCTTGGAACAGGGCTCCTACGGGCAGTACTTC.

The chain carries TRBV19 and TRBJ2-7; D not resolved. The CDR3 runs 13 residues. The V gene's germline CDR1 is LNHDA and CDR2 SQIVND (reference sequence). V dropped 3 bases and J dropped 3 bases, with 9 bases sitting between them. CDR3 coding DNA: TGTGCCAGTAGTATGGGTGGGGACTACGAGCAGTACTTC. Translation: CASSMGGDYEQYF.

The chain has TRBV2 and TRBJ2-5; 7 bases are shared with TRBD1. CDR1 is SNHLY and CDR2 is FYNNEI in the germline V gene. The CDR3 has 16 amino acids. V dropped 6 bases and J dropped 1; count of bases not matched to a gene: 11. The DNA for the CDR3 is TGTGCCAGCAGCCCGACAGGGAACGGTAGCCAAGAGACCCAGTACTTC. It encodes CASSPTGNGSQETQYF.

The V gene is TRBV27, the J gene TRBJ2-7, with D possibly TRBD2 on 6 matching bases. CDR1 MNHEY and CDR2 SMNVEV come from the germline V gene (reference sequence). The V and J ends lost 6 bases and 0 bases respectively, with 21 bases between them. The CDR3 totals 17 residues. This chain's CDR3 is CASSRRDGLLSSYEQYF. In nucleotides, the CDR3 is TGTGCCAGCAGCCGGAGGGACGGACTCCTAAGCTCCTACGAGCAGTACTTC.

The chain recombines TRBV10-3 with TRBJ2-3; TRBD2 matches at 13 bases. The CDR3 is made up of 16 amino acids. The germline V gene has CDR1 ENHRY and CDR2 SYGVKD. J was trimmed by 5 bases and V by 2 bases; bases with no gene match: 4. The CDR3 region is CAISEGTSGIGDTQYF. Written as DNA, the CDR3 is TGTGCCATCAGTGAGGGGACTAGCGGGATAGGAGATACGCAGTATTTT.

This sequence joins TRBV28 and TRBJ1-3; D not resolved. With 3 bases removed from V and 7 bases from J, the gap between germline ends came to 10 bases. This CDR3 is 13 amino acids long. The germline CDR1 and CDR2 sequences are MDHEN and SYDVKM. The CDR3 DNA reads TGTGCCAGCAGTTTCGGTTCGCTGAACACCATATATTTT. It codes for CASSFGSLNTIYF.

The V call is TRBV27, the J call TRBJ1-6; D is ambiguous. Germline-derived CDR1 and CDR2 are MNHEY and SMNVEV (reference sequence). V lost 5 bases and J 7 bases, leaving 18 bases between the germline ends. The CDR3 extends over 16 amino acids. CDR3 residues: CASSARGPGENSPLHF. CDR3 DNA sequence: TGTGCCAGCAGTGCCCGAGGCCCTGGAGAAAATTCACCCCTCCACTTT.

This sequence joins TRBV6-1 and TRBJ2-7, with D hard to call. CDR3 size: 11 residues. Germline V gene sequence: CDR1 MNHNS, CDR2 SASEGT. V was shortened by 5 bases and J by 5 bases, with 7 bases between the two germline ends. This CDR3 is CASSLRDEQYF. CDR3 nucleotide sequence: TGTGCCAGCAGTCTACGCGACGAGCAGTACTTC.

The chain joins TRBV18 to TRBJ2-5, with 10 bases identical to TRBD1. The V gene end was trimmed by 5 bases and the J gene end by 5 bases; junction bases not matched to a gene: 8. Germline-derived CDR1 and CDR2 are KGHSH and LQKENI. The CDR3 runs to 15 residues. This CDR3 is CASSSTDRGQETQYF. The DNA for the CDR3 is TGTGCCAGCTCAAGCACTGACAGGGGGCAGGAGACCCAGTACTTC.

The chain uses TRBV5-4 and TRBJ1-5; TRBD1 might be the D (6 bases). CDR1 and CDR2 from the germline V gene are SGHNT and YYREEE (reference sequence). The CDR3 contains 14 residues. Deletions cut 3 bases from V and 0 bases from J, with 7 bases between. CDR3 protein: CASSSRGSNQPQHF. In DNA form, the CDR3 reads TGTGCCAGCAGCTCCAGGGGTAGCAATCAGCCCCAGCATTTT.

This clone was counted once. The rearrangement links TRBV5-1 to TRBJ2-5, with a weak D call TRBD1 (6 bases). The ends were cut back, 1 base at V and 2 bases at J, with 12 bases in the middle. The germline V gene encodes CDR1 SGHRS and CDR2 YFSETQ. The CDR3 is 15 amino acids. The CDR3 DNA sequence: TGCGCCAGCAGCTTGTTTCAGGGGATACAAGAGACCCAGTACTTC. Amino acids: CASSLFQGIQETQYF.

CDR3 DNA sequence: TGCGCCAGCAGCTTGGCCGGCGCTAGCGGGGCCAATGAGCAGTTCTTC. Translation gives CASSLAGASGANEQFF. The chain employs TRBV5-1 and TRBJ2-1, with 9 nucleotides matching TRBD2. This CDR3 has 16 amino acids. Looked up from germline, CDR1 is SGHRS and CDR2 is YFSETQ. Losses at the gene ends were 0 bases for V and 6 bases for J; bases not matched to a gene: 7.

The J gene is TRBJ2-1, the V gene TRBV18; 8 bases align to TRBD1. The J segment lost 4 bases and the V segment lost 0 bases, leaving 5 bases of the junction unmatched. The germline CDR1 and CDR2 sequences are KGHSH and LQKENI. CDR3 length: 16 residues. CDR3 DNA: TGTGCCAGCTCACCACCCACAGGGGGACATTACAATGAGCAGTTCTTC. Translated, it gives CASSPPTGGHYNEQFF.

V and J are TRBV5-4 and TRBJ2-7; TRBD2 aligns across 13 bases. CDR3 length: 16 residues. With V trimmed by 4 bases and J by 1 base, 5 bases remained unmatched. Germline assignment: CDR1 SGHNT and CDR2 YYREEE (reference sequence). DNA for the CDR3: TGTGCCAGCAGCCGGGGGACTAGCGGGACTTCCTACGAGCAGTACTTC. It translates to CASSRGTSGTSYEQYF.

This clone turned up a few times. The chain couples TRBV7-9 to TRBJ1-5; D gene unclear. The germline V gene has CDR1 SEHNR and CDR2 FQNEAQ (reference sequence). Trimming took 7 bases from V and 3 from J, leaving 10 bases between them. This CDR3 is built from 13 residues. The CDR3 sequence: CASTLGDNQPQHF. CDR3 DNA sequence: TGTGCCAGCACTCTAGGAGACAATCAGCCCCAGCATTTT.

This clone was seen only once. J is TRBJ2-7 and V is TRBV6-5; D call uncertain. The length of the CDR3 is 15 residues. Trimming took 2 bases from V and 0 from J, leaving 11 bases between them. Germline V gene data show CDR1 as MNHEY and CDR2 as SVGAGI. The CDR3 DNA reads TGTGCCAGCAGTTACCGAAAAAAAAGCTCCTACGAGCAGTACTTC. Translating gives CASSYRKKSSYEQYF.

This chain joins TRBV14 and TRBJ1-6, with D possibly being TRBD1 (6 bases). The CDR3 extends over 15 amino acids. Trimming stripped 4 bases from V and 10 bases from J, with 17 bases between. Germline V gives CDR1 SGHDN, CDR2 FVKESK. The CDR3 region is CASSLQGGKGSPLHF. CDR3 in DNA: TGTGCCAGCAGCCTACAGGGTGGAAAGGGCTCACCCCTCCACTTT.

On this clone: Other DNA sequences in the same sample also yield this CDR3. The V and J genes are TRBV28 and TRBJ1-5, with a weak D call TRBD1 (5 bases). V lost 1 base, J lost 1 base, and 8 bases lay in between. The germline CDR1 and CDR2 sequences are MDHEN and SYDVKM. The CDR3 has 15 residues. CDR3 coding DNA: TGTGCCAGCAGTTTATCGGGGGTAAGCAATCAGCCCCAGCATTTT. It encodes CASSLSGVSNQPQHF. The full variable domain, completed using reference TRBV28 and TRBJ1-5, is DVKVTQSSRYLVKRTGEKVFLECVQDMDHENMFWYRQDPGLGLRLIYFSYDVKMKEKGDIPEGYSVSREKKERFSLILESASTNQTSMYLCASSLSGVSNQPQHFGDGTRLSIL.

V and J are TRBV2 and TRBJ1-1; TRBD1 matches at 8 bases. J was trimmed by 4 bases and V by 6 bases; bases with no gene match: 7. The CDR3 has 14 residues. From germline, CDR1 is SNHLY and CDR2 FYNNEI. As DNA, the CDR3 is TGTGCCAGCAGGTCGGACAGGGCGGGCACTGAAGCTTTCTTT. Translated, it gives CASRSDRAGTEAFF.

This clone was counted only a few times. The chain links TRBV6-1 to TRBJ2-7; 8 bases map to TRBD1. This CDR3 has 14 amino acids. With 6 bases clipped from V and 2 bases from J, the junction kept 6 bases outside the gene matches. Germline CDR1 MNHNS, CDR2 SASEGT. The CDR3: CASSRGQGPYEQYF. The CDR3 region has the DNA TGTGCCAGCAGCCGCGGACAGGGCCCCTACGAGCAGTACTTC.

With respect to this clone: The identical CDR3 is also encoded by other nucleotide sequences in the sample. The rearrangement links TRBV7-2 to TRBJ1-3; TRBD1 agrees at 7 bases. Germline V CDR1 and CDR2: SGHTA, FQGNSA. This CDR3 is 15 amino acids long. J lost 4 bases, V lost 5 bases, and 8 bases had no gene match. In DNA form, the CDR3 reads TGTGCCAGCAGCCCGAGACAGGGTCCGGGAAACACCATATATTTT. Its protein product is CASSPRQGPGNTIYF.

The chain recombines TRBV7-2 with TRBJ1-5; 8 nucleotides agree with TRBD1. The CDR3 has 15 amino acids. Germline CDR1 SGHTA, CDR2 FQGNSA. Losses at the gene ends were 7 bases for V and 6 bases for J; bases not matched to a gene: 11. This CDR3 is CASNNPGGLAQPQHF. The CDR3 DNA reads TGTGCCAGCAACAACCCAGGGGGCTTAGCTCAGCCCCAGCATTTT.

The J gene is TRBJ1-2, the V gene TRBV28; TRBD1 might be the D (6 bases). Germline CDR1 MDHEN, CDR2 SYDVKM. Trimming cost V 5 bases and J 9 bases, with 19 bases left between them. This CDR3 is built from 14 residues. The CDR3 nucleotides read TGTGCCAGCAGTCCCCCGGGGGGCGGGGTAAGCTACACCTTC. This translates into CASSPPGGGVSYTF.

Points on this clone: Other nucleotide sequences from this sample produce the same CDR3. This chain uses TRBV11-3 with TRBJ2-2; TRBD2 matches 12 bases. In germline, CDR1 is SGHNT, CDR2 YENEEA. J was trimmed by 5 bases and V by 4 bases; bases with no gene match: 2. The CDR3 runs 15 residues. The CDR3 spells CASSSGLAGTGELFF. CDR3 bases: TGTGCCAGCAGCTCAGGACTAGCGGGAACCGGGGAGCTGTTTTTT.

A single count supports this clone. This rearrangement joins TRBV30 to TRBJ2-2; D is unresolved. The germline V gene has CDR1 GTSNPN and CDR2 SVGIG (reference sequence). CDR3 length: 11 residues. V lost 5 bases and J 6 bases, leaving 7 bases between the germline ends. DNA of the CDR3: TGTGCCTGGCTGATAGCCGGGGAGCTGTTTTTT. It translates to CAWLIAGELFF.

The J gene is TRBJ2-5, the V gene TRBV5-1; 13 bases fit TRBD2. V lost 4 bases and J lost 3; bases outside the gene matches: 6. This CDR3 contains 16 residues. From germline, CDR1 is SGHRS and CDR2 YFSETQ. In nucleotides, the CDR3 is TGCGCCAGCAGCCTGGGGACTAGCGGGGATAAAGAGACCCAGTACTTC. It yields the protein CASSLGTSGDKETQYF.

The genes are TRBV30 and TRBJ2-7, with 8 bases that match TRBD1. V shed 4 bases and J 3 bases; nucleotides not matched to a gene: 8. This CDR3 is 14 amino acids long. Germline V gene sequence: CDR1 GTSNPN, CDR2 SVGIG (reference sequence). CDR3 coding DNA: TGTGCCTGGACCCGAGGGGGGACAGGCTACGAGCAGTACTTC. It is translated as CAWTRGGTGYEQYF.

Worth noting for this clone: Other DNA sequences in the sample encode the same CDR3. This rearrangement joins TRBV5-1 to TRBJ2-3, with 11 bases identical to TRBD2. This CDR3 contains 16 residues. Germline-derived CDR1 and CDR2 are SGHRS and YFSETQ. V lost 0 bases to trimming and J lost 5 bases; unmatched junction nucleotides: 5. The CDR3 DNA reads TGCGCCAGCAGCTTGGCCCCTAGCGGGGGGATAGATACGCAGTATTTT. Amino acids: CASSLAPSGGIDTQYF.